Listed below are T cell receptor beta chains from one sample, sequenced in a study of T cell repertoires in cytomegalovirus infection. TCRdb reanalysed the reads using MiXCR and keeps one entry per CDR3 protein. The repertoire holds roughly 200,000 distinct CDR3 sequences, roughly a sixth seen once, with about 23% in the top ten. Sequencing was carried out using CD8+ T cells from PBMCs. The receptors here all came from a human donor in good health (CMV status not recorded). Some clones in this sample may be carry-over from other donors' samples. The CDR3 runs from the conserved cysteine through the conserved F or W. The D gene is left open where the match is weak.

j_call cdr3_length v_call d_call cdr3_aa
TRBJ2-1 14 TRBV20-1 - CSALAEGSVHEQFF
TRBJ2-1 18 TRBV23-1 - CASSHRSPGHSSYNEQFF
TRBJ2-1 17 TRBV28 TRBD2 CASSLRVASGSYNEQFF
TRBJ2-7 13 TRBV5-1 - CASSSDRHYEQYF
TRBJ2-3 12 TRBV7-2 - CASSMTTDTQYF
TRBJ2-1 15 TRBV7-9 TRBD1 CASSSRTGEKYEQFF
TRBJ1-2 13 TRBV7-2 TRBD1 CASGPTGGGGYTF
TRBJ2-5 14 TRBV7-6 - CASSSDLPQETQYF
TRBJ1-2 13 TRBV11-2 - CAIFIGGHYGYTF
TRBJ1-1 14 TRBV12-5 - CASGLGRQDYEAFF
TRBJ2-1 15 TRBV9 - CASSPDPTSYNEQFF
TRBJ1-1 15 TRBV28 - CASSAYTDMNTEAFF
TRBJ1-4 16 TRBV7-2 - CASSLVFARGNEKLFF
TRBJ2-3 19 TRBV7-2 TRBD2 CASSATSAGQRGGGDTQYF
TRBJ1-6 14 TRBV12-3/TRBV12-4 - CASSLGGRVRPLHF
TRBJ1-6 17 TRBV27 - CASSSYGSRASKTPLHF
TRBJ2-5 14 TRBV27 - CASSPRLGGETQYF
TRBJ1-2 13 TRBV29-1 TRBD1 CSVRGQGDYGYTF
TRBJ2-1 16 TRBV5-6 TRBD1 CASIVSGTGPYNEQFF
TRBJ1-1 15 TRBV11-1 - CASSHSLDGNTEAFF